This T cell receptor beta chain is from a study of blood T cell repertoires in COVID-19. Study context: Sites across the United States, Italy and Spain contributed samples from acute and convalescent COVID-19.

CDR3 length: 13 residues. The V segment lost 5 bases and the J segment 7 bases; nucleotides outside the gene matches: 5. Germline loops: CDR1 SGHVS, CDR2 FQNEAQ. Per the study methods: By means of reference gene primer amplification, nucleated cell counts were estimated. Repertoires were generated with immunoSEQ multiplex PCR, while TCRdb's copy carries only in-frame clones and drops some. V and J calls and clone size are given by that table; D and trimming were obtained from the DNA. The sample consists of about 320,000 clones, roughly nine tenths of them appearing once. The TCR sequence derives from a man between 60 and 75 years old who had recovered from COVID-19. Sequencing input: PBMCs or T cells enriched from blood (not recorded which). The V and J genes are TRBV7-8 and TRBJ1-5; 7 bases fit TRBD1. CDR3 sequence: CASSRTQGQPQHF. CDR3 nucleotide sequence: TGTGCCAGCAGCCGAACACAGGGGCAGCCCCAGCATTTT.